The 17 T cell receptor beta chains presented below share a single source sample, sequenced in a study of siplizumab effects on memory and regulatory T cells. Sequencing used immunoSEQ multiplex PCR; TCRdb keeps in-frame clones, though not all of them. Of 100,000 or so clones listed, about 90% are singletons. Sample: CD4+ T cells sorted from blood. These receptors originate from a human donor in good health. Some clones in this sample may be carry-over from other donors' samples.

The CDR3: CASSFTGGPGNEKLFF. In DNA form, the CDR3 reads TGTGCCAGCAGTTTTACAGGGGGCCCCGGTAATGAAAAACTGTTTTTT. The chain employs TRBV28 and TRBJ1-4; 9 bases align to TRBD1. The CDR3 is 16 residues long. With 3 bases clipped from V and 4 bases from J, the junction kept 6 bases outside the gene matches. CDR1 is MDHEN and CDR2 is SYDVKM in the germline V gene.

V and J are TRBV18 and TRBJ1-2; no definite D call. The CDR3 has 13 amino acids. Looked up from germline, CDR1 is KGHSH and CDR2 is LQKENI. The V gene lost 2 bases and the J gene lost 6 bases, with 10 bases spanning the gap. For the CDR3, the DNA is TGTGCCAGCTCACCATTGACACTCGATGGCTACACCTTC. Translation gives CASSPLTLDGYTF.

This clone was recorded a few times. The J gene is TRBJ2-7, the V gene TRBV11-1, with 12 bases matching TRBD2. Trimming took 3 bases from V and 5 from J; bases not matched to a gene: 8. This CDR3 has 16 residues. Looked up from germline, CDR1 is SGHAT and CDR2 is FQDESV (reference sequence). CDR3: CASSLVLAGGPHEQYF. The CDR3 bases are TGTGCCAGCAGCTTGGTCCTAGCGGGAGGGCCCCACGAGCAGTACTTC. Complete variable domain (other parts from reference TRBV11-1 and TRBJ2-7): EAEVAQSPRYKITEKSQAVAFWCDPISGHATLYWYRQILGQGPELLVQFQDESVVDDSQLPKDRFSAERLKGVDSTLKIQPAELGDSAMYLCASSLVLAGGPHEQYFGPGTRLTVT.

This chain uses TRBV4-1 with TRBJ2-7, with 7 positions matching TRBD1. V dropped 8 bases and J dropped 2; count of bases not matched to a gene: 6. The CDR3 is made up of 13 amino acids. Germline loops: CDR1 MGHRA, CDR2 YSYEKL. CDR3 loop: CASRRGQAYEQYF. CDR3 sequence (DNA): TGCGCCAGCCGGCGCGGACAGGCCTACGAGCAGTACTTC.

This chain uses TRBV7-2 with TRBJ2-7; 9 nucleotides line up with TRBD1. Germline trimming cut 1 base from V and 6 bases from J; bases unmatched to any gene: 7. CDR3 size: 15 residues. Germline V gene sequence: CDR1 SGHTA, CDR2 FQGNSA. CDR3 sequence: CASSLGGTGSLEQYF. DNA for the CDR3: TGTGCCAGCAGCTTAGGTGGGACAGGGTCCCTCGAGCAGTACTTC.

The chain uses TRBV29-1 and TRBJ1-2; D might be TRBD1 (6 bases). The germline V and J ends were trimmed by 2 bases and 3 bases, with 10 bases remaining between them. Germline V CDR1 and CDR2: SQVTM, ANQGSEA. The CDR3 is 13 residues long. Written as DNA, the CDR3 is TGCAGCGTTGAACCTACAGGGTACTATGGCTACACCTTC. This translates into CSVEPTGYYGYTF.

This clone was counted a single time. The chain couples TRBV21-1 to TRBJ2-7. TRBV21-1 counts as a pseudogene. This CDR3 has 11 residues. The CDR3 DNA reads TGTGCCAGCAGCTCACACTTAGGGGGGACCTTC. It yields the protein CASSSHLGGTF.

This clone was recorded once. The rearrangement links TRBV29-1 to TRBJ2-3; TRBD2 matches at 8 bases. CDR1 and CDR2 from the germline V gene are SQVTM and ANQGSEA. The CDR3 length is 16 residues. The J segment lost 2 bases and the V segment lost 4 bases, leaving 11 bases of the junction unmatched. The CDR3 region has the DNA TGCAGCGTTGCCGGGGTGAGCGGGAGAGACACAGATACGCAGTATTTT. Its translation is CSVAGVSGRDTDTQYF.

CDR3: CATQQGADTQYF. The CDR3, as DNA: TGTGCCACCCAGCAAGGGGCAGATACGCAGTATTTT. The J gene is TRBJ2-3, the V gene TRBV10-3; tentative D call: TRBD1 (5 bases). Trimming cost V 10 bases and J 4 bases, with 12 bases left between them. Germline-derived CDR1 and CDR2 are ENHRY and SYGVKD. The CDR3 has 12 amino acids.

This chain links TRBV19 with TRBJ2-7; 9 bases agree with TRBD2. CDR1 and CDR2 from the germline V gene are LNHDA and SQIVND (reference sequence). Trimming cost V 2 bases and J 4 bases; bases outside gene matches: 6. This CDR3 comprises 15 residues. CDR3 in DNA: TGTGCCAGTAGTATAATCGCGGGAGGGGAGTACGAGCAGTACTTC. Its protein product is CASSIIAGGEYEQYF.

The CDR3 DNA reads TGTGCCATCAGTGATCCCGGGACAGGGTTTTACGAGCAGTACTTC. Its protein is CAISDPGTGFYEQYF. This chain joins TRBV10-3 and TRBJ2-7, with 9 bases aligning to TRBD1. Trimming removed 3 bases from V and 4 bases from J; junction bases left unmatched: 7. The length of the CDR3 is 15 residues. Per the germline V gene, CDR1 is ENHRY and CDR2 is SYGVKD.

V is TRBV19 and J is TRBJ2-3; 7 nucleotides line up with TRBD2. The V gene end was trimmed by 5 bases and the J gene end by 6 bases; junction bases not matched to a gene: 2. The CDR3 consists of 12 residues. CDR1 and CDR2 (germline): LNHDA, SQIVND (reference sequence). CDR3 sequence reads: CASSAGGDTQYF. The CDR3 bases are TGTGCCAGTAGTGCCGGGGGGGATACGCAGTATTTT.

This chain uses TRBV11-3 with TRBJ2-3, with TRBD1 identical over 8 bases. Germline values: CDR1 SGHNT, CDR2 YENEEA. This CDR3 contains 14 residues. J gave up 5 bases and V 5 bases, and 6 bases lay outside the gene matches. CDR3 DNA sequence: TGTGCCAGCAGCCAGACAGGGGCGGGAGATACGCAGTATTTT. It translates to CASSQTGAGDTQYF.

The chain is built from TRBV7-2 and TRBJ1-1; unclear D gene. This CDR3 region has 14 residues. The V end was cut by 5 bases, the J end by 0 bases, with 10 bases between. CDR1 and CDR2 (germline): SGHTA, FQGNSA. CDR3 nucleotide sequence: TGTGCCAGCAGCCCCCACGCAGTGAACACTGAAGCTTTCTTT. It codes for CASSPHAVNTEAFF.

The chain joins TRBV6-4 to TRBJ2-1, with D perhaps TRBD2 (5 bases). V was shortened by 2 bases and J by 6 bases, with 11 bases between the two germline ends. Germline CDR1 is MRHNA and CDR2 is SNTAGT. There are 14 residues in the CDR3. CDR3 DNA sequence: TGTGCCAGCAGTGACCTCGGAGGTTCCAATGAGCAGTTCTTC. It codes for CASSDLGGSNEQFF.

This clone showed up just once. The chain is built from TRBV25-1 and TRBJ1-2, with TRBD1 matching 7 bases. Trimming at V came to 8 bases and at J to 2 bases, leaving 5 bases not matched to a gene. CDR3 length: 13 amino acids. CDR1 and CDR2 from the germline V gene are MGHDK and SYGVNS. CDR3 sequence reads: CASSRGENYGYTF. The CDR3 coding sequence is TGTGCCAGCTCCAGGGGGGAAAACTATGGCTACACCTTC.

The rearrangement joins TRBV6-5 to TRBJ1-2, with TRBD1 matching over 12 bases. Per germline, CDR1 MNHEY and CDR2 SVGAGI. V lost 5 bases and J lost 7; bases outside the gene matches: 8. The CDR3 is 15 amino acids. In DNA form, the CDR3 reads TGTGCCAGCAGTAGGGACAGGGGGCGGTCTGGTGGCTACACCTTC. It specifies CASSRDRGRSGGYTF.